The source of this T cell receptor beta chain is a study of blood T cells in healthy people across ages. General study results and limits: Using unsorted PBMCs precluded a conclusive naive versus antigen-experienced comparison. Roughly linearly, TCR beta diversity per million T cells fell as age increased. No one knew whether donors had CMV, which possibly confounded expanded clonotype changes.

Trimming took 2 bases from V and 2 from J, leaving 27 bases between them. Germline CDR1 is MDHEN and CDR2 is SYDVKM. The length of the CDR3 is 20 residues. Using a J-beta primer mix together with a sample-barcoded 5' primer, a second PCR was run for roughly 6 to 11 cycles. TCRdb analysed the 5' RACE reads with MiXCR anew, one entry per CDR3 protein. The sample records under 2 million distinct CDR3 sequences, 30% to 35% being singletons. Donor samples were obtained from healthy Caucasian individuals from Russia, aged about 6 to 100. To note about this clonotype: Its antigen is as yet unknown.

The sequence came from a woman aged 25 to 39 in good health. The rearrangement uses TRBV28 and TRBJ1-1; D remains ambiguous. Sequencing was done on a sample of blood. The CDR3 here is CASSLAAIRPLQAKNTEAFF. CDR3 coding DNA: TGTGCCAGCAGTTTAGCAGCGATACGTCCGCTCCAGGCTAAAAACACTGAAGCTTTCTTT.